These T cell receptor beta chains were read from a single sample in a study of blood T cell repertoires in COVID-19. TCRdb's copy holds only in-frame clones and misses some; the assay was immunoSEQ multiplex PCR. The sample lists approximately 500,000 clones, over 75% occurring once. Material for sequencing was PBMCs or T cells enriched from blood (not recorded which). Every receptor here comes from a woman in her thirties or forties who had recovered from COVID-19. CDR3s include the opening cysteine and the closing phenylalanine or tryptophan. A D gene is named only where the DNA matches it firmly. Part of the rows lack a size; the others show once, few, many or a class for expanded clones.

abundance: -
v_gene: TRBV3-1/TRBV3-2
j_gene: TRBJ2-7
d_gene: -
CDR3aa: CASMPTGVPYEQYF
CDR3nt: TGTGCCAGCATGCCTACCGGGGTTCCCTACGAGCAGTACTTC

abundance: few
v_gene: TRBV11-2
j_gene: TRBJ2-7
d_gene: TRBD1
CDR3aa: CASRRPGTGSYEQYF
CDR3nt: TGTGCCAGCAGGCGTCCCGGGACAGGTTCCTACGAGCAGTACTTC

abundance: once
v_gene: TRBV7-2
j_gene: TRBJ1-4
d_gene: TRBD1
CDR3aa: CASSAQGIREKLFF
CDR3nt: TGTGCCAGCAGCGCACAGGGGATTCGTGAAAAACTGTTTTTT

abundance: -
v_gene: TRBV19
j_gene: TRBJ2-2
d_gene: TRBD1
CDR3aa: CASSISPSGTGGVGELFF
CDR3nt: TGTGCCAGTAGTATTTCCCCCTCGGGGACAGGGGGAGTAGGGGAGCTGTTTTTT

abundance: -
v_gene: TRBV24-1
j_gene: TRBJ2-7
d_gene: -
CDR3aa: CATSDTGSTYEQYF
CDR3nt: TGTGCCACCAGTGATACCGGTTCGACCTACGAGCAGTACTTC

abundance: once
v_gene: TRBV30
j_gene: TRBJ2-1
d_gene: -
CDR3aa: CAWGRGYNEQFF
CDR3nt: TGTGCCTGGGGTCGGGGATACAATGAGCAGTTCTTC

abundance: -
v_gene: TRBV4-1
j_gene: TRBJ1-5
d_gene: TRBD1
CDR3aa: CASSQDDLDRGYQPQHF
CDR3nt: TGCGCCAGCAGCCAAGATGACCTGGACAGGGGTTATCAGCCCCAGCATTTT

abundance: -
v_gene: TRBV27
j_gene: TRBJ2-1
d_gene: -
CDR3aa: CASSLRTDNEQFF
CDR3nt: TGTGCCAGCAGTTTGAGGACAGACAATGAGCAGTTCTTC

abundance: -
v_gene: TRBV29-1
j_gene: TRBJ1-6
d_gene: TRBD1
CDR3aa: CSVSGQGTNSPLHF
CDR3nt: TGCAGCGTTTCTGGACAGGGCACCAATTCACCCCTCCACTTT

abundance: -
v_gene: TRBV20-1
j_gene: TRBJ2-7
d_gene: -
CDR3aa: CSASLASGYEQYF
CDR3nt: TGCAGTGCTAGTTTGGCCAGCGGCTACGAGCAGTACTTC

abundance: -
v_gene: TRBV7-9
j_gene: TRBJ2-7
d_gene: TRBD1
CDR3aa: CASSPPRGHDRAHEQYF
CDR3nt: TGTGCCAGCAGCCCGCCCAGAGGACACGACAGGGCCCACGAGCAGTACTTC

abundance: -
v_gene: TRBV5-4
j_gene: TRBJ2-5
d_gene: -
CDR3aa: CASSSNSQETQYF
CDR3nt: TGTGCCAGCAGCTCGAATAGTCAAGAGACCCAGTACTTC

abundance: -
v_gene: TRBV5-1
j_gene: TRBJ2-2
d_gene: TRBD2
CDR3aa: CASSLEPSGQFANTGELFF
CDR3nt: TGCGCCAGCAGCTTGGAGCCTAGCGGGCAATTCGCGAACACCGGGGAGCTGTTTTTT

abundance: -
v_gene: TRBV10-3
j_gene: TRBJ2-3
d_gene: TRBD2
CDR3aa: CAILAGEAQYF
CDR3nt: TGTGCCATCTTGGCGGGAGAGGCGCAGTATTTT

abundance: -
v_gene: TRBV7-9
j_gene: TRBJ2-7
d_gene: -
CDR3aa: CASIATGGGRYEQYF
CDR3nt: TGTGCCAGCATCGCCACGGGAGGGGGCCGATACGAGCAGTACTTC

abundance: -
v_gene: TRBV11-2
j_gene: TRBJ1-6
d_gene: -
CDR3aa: CASSFNYSPLHF
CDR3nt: TGTGCCAGCAGCTTCAACTATTCACCCCTCCACTTT

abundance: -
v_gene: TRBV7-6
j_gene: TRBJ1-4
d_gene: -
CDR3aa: CASSLVWRDYTTNEKLFF
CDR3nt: TGTGCCAGCAGCTTAGTATGGAGGGACTATACAACTAATGAAAAACTGTTTTTT

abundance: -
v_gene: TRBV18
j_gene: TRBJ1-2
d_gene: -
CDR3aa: CASSPGQLTGYTF
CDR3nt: TGTGCCAGCTCACCAGGACAGCTGACTGGCTACACCTTC

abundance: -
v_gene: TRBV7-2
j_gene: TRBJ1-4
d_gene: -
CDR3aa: CASSSVGEKLFF
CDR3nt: TGTGCCAGCAGCTCTGTCGGGGAAAAACTGTTTTTT

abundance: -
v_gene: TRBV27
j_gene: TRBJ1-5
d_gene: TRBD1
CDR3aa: CASSLQGDSNQPQHF
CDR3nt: TGTGCCAGCAGTTTGCAGGGGGATAGCAATCAGCCCCAGCATTTT

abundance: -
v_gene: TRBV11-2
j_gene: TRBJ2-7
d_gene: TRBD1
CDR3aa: CASSLVRYAGTGGYEQYF
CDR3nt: TGTGCCAGCAGCTTAGTAAGGTACGCGGGAACAGGGGGCTACGAGCAGTACTTC

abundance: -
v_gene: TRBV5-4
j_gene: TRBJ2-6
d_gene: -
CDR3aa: CASSPLIGGAGANVLTF
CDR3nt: TGTGCCAGCAGCCCCCTAATTGGTGGTGCTGGGGCCAACGTCCTGACTTTC

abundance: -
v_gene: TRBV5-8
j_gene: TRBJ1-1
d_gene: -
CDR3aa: CASSLILRAGPNTEAFF
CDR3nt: TGTGCCAGCAGCTTGATTCTGAGGGCAGGACCGAACACTGAAGCTTTCTTT

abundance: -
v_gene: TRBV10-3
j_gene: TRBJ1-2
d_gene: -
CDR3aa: CAISESAGLNYGYTF
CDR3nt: TGTGCCATCAGTGAGTCGGCAGGACTGAACTATGGCTACACCTTC

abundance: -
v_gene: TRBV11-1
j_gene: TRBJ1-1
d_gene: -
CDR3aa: CASSLLSFRTEAFF
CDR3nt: TGTGCCAGCAGCTTACTTAGCTTTCGGACTGAAGCTTTCTTT

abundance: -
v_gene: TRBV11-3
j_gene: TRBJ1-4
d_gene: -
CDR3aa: CASSSRSRGEKLFF
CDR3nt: TGTGCCAGCAGCTCCCGGAGTCGAGGTGAAAAACTGTTTTTT

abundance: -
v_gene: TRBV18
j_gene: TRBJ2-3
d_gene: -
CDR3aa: CASSPPRGLSTDTQYF
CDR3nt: TGTGCCAGCTCACCACCGCGGGGGCTTTCCACAGATACGCAGTATTTT

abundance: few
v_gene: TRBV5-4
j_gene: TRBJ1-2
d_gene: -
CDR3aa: CASSLETDYGYTF
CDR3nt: TGTGCCAGCAGCTTGGAGACAGACTATGGCTACACCTTC

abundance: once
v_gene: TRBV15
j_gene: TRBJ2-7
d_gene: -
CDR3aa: CATSTPGGTQSSYEQYF
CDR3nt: TGTGCCACCAGCACCCCTGGGGGCACACAAAGCTCCTACGAGCAGTACTTC

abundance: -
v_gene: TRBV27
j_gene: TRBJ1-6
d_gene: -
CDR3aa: CASSFEQSSYNSPLHF
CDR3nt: TGTGCCAGCAGTTTCGAACAGAGCTCCTATAATTCACCCCTCCACTTT

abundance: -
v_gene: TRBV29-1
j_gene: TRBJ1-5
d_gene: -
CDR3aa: CSVGGGGNQPQHF
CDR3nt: TGCAGCGTTGGCGGCGGGGGGAATCAGCCCCAGCATTTT